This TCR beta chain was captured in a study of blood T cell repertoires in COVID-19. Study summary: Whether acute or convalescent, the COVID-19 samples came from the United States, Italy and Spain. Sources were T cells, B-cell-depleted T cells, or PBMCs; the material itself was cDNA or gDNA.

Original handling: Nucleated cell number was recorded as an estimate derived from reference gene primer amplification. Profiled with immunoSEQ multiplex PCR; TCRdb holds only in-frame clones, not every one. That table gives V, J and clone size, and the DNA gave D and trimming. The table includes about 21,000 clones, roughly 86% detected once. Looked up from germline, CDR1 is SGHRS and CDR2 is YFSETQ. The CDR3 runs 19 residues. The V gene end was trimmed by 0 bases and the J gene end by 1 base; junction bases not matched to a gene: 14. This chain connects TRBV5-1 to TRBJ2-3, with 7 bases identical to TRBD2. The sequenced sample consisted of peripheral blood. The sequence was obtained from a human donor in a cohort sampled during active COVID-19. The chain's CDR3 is CASSLVFPGGFTGTDTQYF. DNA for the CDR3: TGCGCCAGCAGCTTGGTTTTTCCGGGGGGTTTCACAGGCACAGATACGCAGTATTTT.